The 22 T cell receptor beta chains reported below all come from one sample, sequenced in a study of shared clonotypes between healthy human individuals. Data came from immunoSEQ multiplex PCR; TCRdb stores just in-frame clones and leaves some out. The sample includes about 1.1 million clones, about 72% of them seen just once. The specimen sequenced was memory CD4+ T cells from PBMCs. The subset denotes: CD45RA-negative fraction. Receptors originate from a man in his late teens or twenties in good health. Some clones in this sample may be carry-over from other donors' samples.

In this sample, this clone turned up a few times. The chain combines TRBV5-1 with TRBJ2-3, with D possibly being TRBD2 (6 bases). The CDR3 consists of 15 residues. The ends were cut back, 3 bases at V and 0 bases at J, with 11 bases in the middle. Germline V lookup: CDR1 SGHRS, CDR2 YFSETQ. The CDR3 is CASSWRDPSTDTQYF. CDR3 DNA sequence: TGCGCCAGCAGCTGGCGGGACCCTAGCACAGATACGCAGTATTTT. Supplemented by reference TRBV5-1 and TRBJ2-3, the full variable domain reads KAGVTQTPRYLIKTRGQQVTLSCSPISGHRSVSWYQQTPGQGLQFLFEYFSETQRNKGNFPGRFSGRQFSNSRSEMNVSTLELGDSALYLCASSWRDPSTDTQYFGPGTRLTVL.

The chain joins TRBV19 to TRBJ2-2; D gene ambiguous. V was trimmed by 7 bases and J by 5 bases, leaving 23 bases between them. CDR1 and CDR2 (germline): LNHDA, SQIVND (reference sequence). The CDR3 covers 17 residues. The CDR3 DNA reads TGTGCCAGTACCCAAATGGGGTCCCTTCCAGCAACCGGGGAGCTGTTTTTT. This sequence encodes CASTQMGSLPATGELFF.

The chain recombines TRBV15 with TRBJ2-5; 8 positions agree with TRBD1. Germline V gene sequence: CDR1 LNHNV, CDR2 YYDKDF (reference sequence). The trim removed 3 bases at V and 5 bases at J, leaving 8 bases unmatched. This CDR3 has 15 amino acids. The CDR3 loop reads CATSRTGVLGETQYF. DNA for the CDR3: TGTGCCACCAGCAGGACAGGGGTTTTGGGGGAGACCCAGTACTTC.

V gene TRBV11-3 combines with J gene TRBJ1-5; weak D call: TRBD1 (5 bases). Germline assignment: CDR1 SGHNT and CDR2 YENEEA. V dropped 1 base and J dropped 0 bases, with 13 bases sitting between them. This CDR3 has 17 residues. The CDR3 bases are TGTGCCAGCAGCTTAGTAGGCCGGGACCATAGCAATCAGCCCCAGCATTTT. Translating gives CASSLVGRDHSNQPQHF.

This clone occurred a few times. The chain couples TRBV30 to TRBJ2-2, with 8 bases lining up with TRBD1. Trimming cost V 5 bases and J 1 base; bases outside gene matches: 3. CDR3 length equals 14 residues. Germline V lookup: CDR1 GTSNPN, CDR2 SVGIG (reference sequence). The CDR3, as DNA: TGTGCCTGGTCCGGGACAGGGAACACCGGGGAGCTGTTTTTT. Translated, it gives CAWSGTGNTGELFF.

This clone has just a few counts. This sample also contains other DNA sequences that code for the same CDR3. In DNA, the CDR3 is TGTGCCAGCAGCTTTAACAGGGACACTGAAGCTTTCTTT. It translates to CASSFNRDTEAFF. J is TRBJ1-1 and V is TRBV7-3, with D perhaps matching TRBD1 (6 bases). The CDR3 consists of 13 residues. Germline CDR1 reads SGHTA; CDR2 reads FQGTGA. The V end lost 3 bases, the J end lost 3 bases, and 8 bases lay between the germline ends.

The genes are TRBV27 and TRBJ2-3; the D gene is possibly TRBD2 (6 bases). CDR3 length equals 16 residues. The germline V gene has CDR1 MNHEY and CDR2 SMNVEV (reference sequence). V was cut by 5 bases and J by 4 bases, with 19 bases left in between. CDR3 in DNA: TGTGCCAGCAGTCTCCTAGTGGGAGGAGGTCCAGATACGCAGTATTTT. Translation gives CASSLLVGGGPDTQYF.

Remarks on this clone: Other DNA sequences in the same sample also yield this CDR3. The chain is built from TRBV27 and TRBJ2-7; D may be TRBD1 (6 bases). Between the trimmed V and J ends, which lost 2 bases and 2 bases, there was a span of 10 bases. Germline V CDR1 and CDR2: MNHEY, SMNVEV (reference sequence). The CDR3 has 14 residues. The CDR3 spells CASSLKGGAYEQYF. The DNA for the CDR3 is TGTGCCAGCAGTTTAAAAGGGGGTGCCTACGAGCAGTACTTC.

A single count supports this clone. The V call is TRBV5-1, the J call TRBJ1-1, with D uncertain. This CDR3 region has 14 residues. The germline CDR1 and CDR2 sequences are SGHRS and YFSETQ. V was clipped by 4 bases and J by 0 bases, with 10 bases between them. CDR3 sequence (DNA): TGCGCCAGCAGCGGAGGTAATCTGAACACTGAAGCTTTCTTT. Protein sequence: CASSGGNLNTEAFF.

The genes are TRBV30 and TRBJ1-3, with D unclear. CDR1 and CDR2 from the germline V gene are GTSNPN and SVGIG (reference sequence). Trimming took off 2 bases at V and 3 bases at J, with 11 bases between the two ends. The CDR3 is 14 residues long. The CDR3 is CAWSLAYYGNTIYF. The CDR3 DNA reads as TGTGCCTGGAGTCTAGCCTATTATGGAAACACCATATATTTT.

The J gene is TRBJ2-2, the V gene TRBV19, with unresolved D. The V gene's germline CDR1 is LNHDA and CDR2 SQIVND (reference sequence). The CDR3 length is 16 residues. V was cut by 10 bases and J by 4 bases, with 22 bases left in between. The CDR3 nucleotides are TGTGCCACCAAACGTCCGGGCCTCGCGGCCACCGGGGAGCTGTTTTTT. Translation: CATKRPGLAATGELFF.

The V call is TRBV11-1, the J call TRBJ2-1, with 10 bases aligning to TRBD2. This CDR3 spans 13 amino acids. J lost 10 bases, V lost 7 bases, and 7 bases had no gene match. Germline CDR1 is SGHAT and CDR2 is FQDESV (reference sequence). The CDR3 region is CASNKEREGEQFF. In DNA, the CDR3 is TGTGCCAGCAACAAGGAGCGGGAGGGGGAGCAGTTCTTC.

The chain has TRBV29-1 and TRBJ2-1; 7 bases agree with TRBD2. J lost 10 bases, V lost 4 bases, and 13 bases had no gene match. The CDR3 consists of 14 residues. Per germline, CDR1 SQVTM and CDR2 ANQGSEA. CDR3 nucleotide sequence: TGCAGCGTTGGCACCCTAGGTAGCGGGTCAGAGCAGTTCTTC. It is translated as CSVGTLGSGSEQFF.

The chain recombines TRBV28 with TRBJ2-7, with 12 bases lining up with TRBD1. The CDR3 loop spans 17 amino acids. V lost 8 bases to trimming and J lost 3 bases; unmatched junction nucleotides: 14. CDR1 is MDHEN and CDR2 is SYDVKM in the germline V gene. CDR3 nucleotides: TGTGCCAGCCTGGGACAGGGGGCCGTGGGACCCCACTACGAGCAGTACTTC. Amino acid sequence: CASLGQGAVGPHYEQYF.

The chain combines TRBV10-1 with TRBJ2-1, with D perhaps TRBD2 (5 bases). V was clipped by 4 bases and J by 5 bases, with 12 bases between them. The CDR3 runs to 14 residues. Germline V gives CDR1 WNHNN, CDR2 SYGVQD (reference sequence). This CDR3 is CASSGPSWNNEQFF. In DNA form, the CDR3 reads TGCGCCAGCAGTGGACCTAGCTGGAACAATGAGCAGTTCTTC.

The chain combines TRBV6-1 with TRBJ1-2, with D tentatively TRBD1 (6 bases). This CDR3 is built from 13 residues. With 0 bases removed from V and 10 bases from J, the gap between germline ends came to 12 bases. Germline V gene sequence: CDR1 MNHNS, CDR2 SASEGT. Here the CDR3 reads CASSEAQGRVYTF. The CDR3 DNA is TGTGCCAGCAGTGAAGCGCAGGGGCGCGTCTACACCTTC.

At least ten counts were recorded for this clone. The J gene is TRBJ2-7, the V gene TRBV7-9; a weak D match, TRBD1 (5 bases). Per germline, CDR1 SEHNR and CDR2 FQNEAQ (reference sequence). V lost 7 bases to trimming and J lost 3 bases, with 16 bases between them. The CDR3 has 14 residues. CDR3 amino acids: CASTRDFTYYEQYF. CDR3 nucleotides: TGTGCCAGCACCAGGGATTTCACTTACTACGAGCAGTACTTC.

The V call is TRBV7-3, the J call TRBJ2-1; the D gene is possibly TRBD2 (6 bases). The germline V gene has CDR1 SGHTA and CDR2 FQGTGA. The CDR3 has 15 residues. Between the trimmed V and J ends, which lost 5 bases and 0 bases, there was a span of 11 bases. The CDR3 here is CASSKSGGSYNEQFF. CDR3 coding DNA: TGTGCCAGCAGCAAATCCGGGGGCTCCTACAATGAGCAGTTCTTC.

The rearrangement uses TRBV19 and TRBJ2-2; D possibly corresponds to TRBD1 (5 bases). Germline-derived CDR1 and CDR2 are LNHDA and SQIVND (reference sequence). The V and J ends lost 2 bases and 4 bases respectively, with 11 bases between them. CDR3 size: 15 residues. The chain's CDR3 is CASSISREGTGELFF. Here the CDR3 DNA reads TGTGCCAGTAGTATAAGCAGGGAAGGCACCGGGGAGCTGTTTTTT.

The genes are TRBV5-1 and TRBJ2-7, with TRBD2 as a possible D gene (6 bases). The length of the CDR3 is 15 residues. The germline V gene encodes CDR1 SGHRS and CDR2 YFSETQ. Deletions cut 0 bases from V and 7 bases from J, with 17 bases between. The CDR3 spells CASSLGSRRVREQYF. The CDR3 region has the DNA TGCGCCAGCAGCTTGGGCTCCCGGAGGGTAAGGGAGCAGTACTTC.

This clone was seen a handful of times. The CDR3 sequence is CASSGPRTGPTGANVLTF. Here the CDR3 DNA reads TGTGCCAGTAGTGGACCGAGGACAGGTCCCACCGGGGCCAACGTCCTGACTTTC. The chain carries TRBV19 and TRBJ2-6; 7 bases line up with TRBD1. V shed 5 bases, J shed 4 bases, and the junction held 14 bases outside the gene matches. CDR1 and CDR2 from the germline V gene are LNHDA and SQIVND (reference sequence). This CDR3 has 18 amino acids.

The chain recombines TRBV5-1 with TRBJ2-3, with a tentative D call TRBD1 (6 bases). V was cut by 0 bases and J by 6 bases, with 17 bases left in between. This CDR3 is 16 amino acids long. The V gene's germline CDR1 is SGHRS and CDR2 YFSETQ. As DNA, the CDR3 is TGCGCCAGCAGCTTGGGAAGGACAGAGGGTTTGGATACGCAGTATTTT. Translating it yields CASSLGRTEGLDTQYF.